The 27 T cell receptor beta chains given below trace back to one sample, sequenced in a study of shared clonotypes between healthy human individuals. Libraries were prepared by immunoSEQ multiplex PCR; TCRdb keeps only in-frame clonotypes and omits some of them. The profile shows about 2 million clones, 85% to 95% of them singletons. The sequencing input was naive CD4+ T cells sorted from blood. Indicated subset: CD45RA+ positively selected. Receptors were obtained from a man younger than 30 in good health.

The chain employs TRBV28 and TRBJ2-4; the D gene is possibly TRBD1 (5 bases). The CDR3 has 16 residues. V was pared by 4 bases and J by 0 bases, with 13 bases between. Germline values: CDR1 MDHEN, CDR2 SYDVKM. CDR3 residues: CASSSLTDLAKNIQYF. In DNA form, the CDR3 reads TGTGCCAGCAGTTCCTTGACAGACTTAGCCAAAAACATTCAGTACTTC. Together with reference TRBV28 and TRBJ2-4, the CDR3 gives the full variable domain: DVKVTQSSRYLVKRTGEKVFLECVQDMDHENMFWYRQDPGLGLRLIYFSYDVKMKEKGDIPEGYSVSREKKERFSLILESASTNQTSMYLCASSSLTDLAKNIQYFGAGTRLSVL.

The chain combines TRBV5-4 with TRBJ2-7; tentative D call: TRBD2 (5 bases). This CDR3 is built from 14 residues. V lost 8 bases, J lost 6 bases, and 21 bases lay in between. CDR1 and CDR2 from the germline V gene are SGHNT and YYREEE (reference sequence). CDR3 nucleotide sequence: TGTGCCAGGGCCAGCCGACCCGAGGCGGGCGAGCAGTACTTC. Protein product: CARASRPEAGEQYF.

J is TRBJ1-1 and V is TRBV2; D call uncertain. The CDR3 sequence is 11 residues long. CDR1 SNHLY and CDR2 FYNNEI come from the germline V gene. Trimming pared 10 bases from V and 1 base from J, leaving 7 bases between. The CDR3 coding sequence is TGTGCCAACAAACAGAACACTGAAGCTTTCTTT. It translates to CANKQNTEAFF.

The chain links TRBV4-3 to TRBJ1-1; D ambiguous. The CDR3 runs 16 residues. Germline-derived CDR1 and CDR2 are LGHNA and YSLEER. The V end was cut by 1 base, the J end by 0 bases, with 12 bases between. CDR3 sequence reads: CASSQVSVPMNTEAFF. In DNA form, the CDR3 reads TGCGCCAGCAGCCAAGTCTCCGTCCCCATGAACACTGAAGCTTTCTTT.

The CDR3 DNA follows: TGTGCCAGCAGCACTTACGCCAATGGCTACACCTTC. Encoded protein: CASSTYANGYTF. V is TRBV7-2 and J is TRBJ1-2; D is undetermined. The CDR3 runs to 12 residues. Trimming took 5 bases from V and 6 from J, leaving 10 bases between them. The germline CDR1 and CDR2 sequences are SGHTA and FQGNSA.

The genes are TRBV7-9 and TRBJ2-3; 13 nucleotides agree with TRBD2. Germline lookup yields CDR1 SEHNR and CDR2 FQNEAQ (reference sequence). The CDR3 has 18 amino acids. V shed 7 bases and J 2 bases; nucleotides not matched to a gene: 12. This CDR3 is CASNLGTSGTSSTDTQYF. In DNA, the CDR3 is TGTGCCAGCAACCTCGGGACTAGCGGGACCTCCTCCACAGATACGCAGTATTTT.

V is TRBV2 and J is TRBJ1-4, with D hard to call. This CDR3 is built from 15 residues. CDR1 is SNHLY, CDR2 FYNNEI, per germline. Trimming pared 7 bases from V and 0 bases from J, leaving 12 bases between. This chain's CDR3 is CASKHRTPTNEKLFF. DNA of the CDR3: TGTGCCAGCAAACATCGGACTCCAACTAATGAAAAACTGTTTTTT.

This clone was seen once. The chain recombines TRBV5-1 with TRBJ1-5; tentative D call: TRBD1 (5 bases). Trimming stripped 4 bases from V and 3 bases from J, with 14 bases between. The CDR3 extends over 15 amino acids. In germline, CDR1 is SGHRS, CDR2 YFSETQ. CDR3 sequence (DNA): TGCGCCAGCAGCCCCGGGGACTCGTTCAATCAGCCCCAGCATTTT. Its protein product is CASSPGDSFNQPQHF.

The J gene is TRBJ2-7, the V gene TRBV30; D perhaps matches TRBD1 (5 bases). CDR3 size: 13 residues. The V end lost 1 base, the J end lost 2 bases, and 9 bases lay between the germline ends. CDR1 is GTSNPN and CDR2 is SVGIG in the germline V gene (reference sequence). Here the CDR3 reads CAWSGQGPYEQYF. CDR3 DNA: TGTGCCTGGAGTGGGCAGGGCCCCTACGAGCAGTACTTC. Based on the CDR3 plus reference TRBV30 and TRBJ2-7, the full variable domain is SQTIHQWPATLVQPVGSPLSLECTVEGTSNPNLYWYRQAAGRGLQLLFYSVGIGQISSEVPQNLSASRPQDRQFILSSKKLLLSDSGFYLCAWSGQGPYEQYFGPGTRLTVT.

The rearrangement joins TRBV18 to TRBJ2-7; D is unclear. V lost 3 bases to trimming and J lost 3 bases, with 9 bases between them. CDR1 and CDR2 from the germline V gene are KGHSH and LQKENI. The CDR3 consists of 13 residues. CDR3: CASSPVQNYEQYF. The CDR3 DNA follows: TGTGCCAGCTCACCGGTCCAGAACTACGAGCAGTACTTC.

The chain combines TRBV7-2 with TRBJ2-7; D not resolved. The germline gives CDR1 SGHTA, CDR2 FQGNSA. CDR3 size: 13 residues. The ends were cut back, 5 bases at V and 0 bases at J, with 8 bases in the middle. DNA for the CDR3: TGTGCCAGCAGCCCGTACAACTCCTACGAGCAGTACTTC. It codes for CASSPYNSYEQYF.

This chain connects TRBV30 to TRBJ1-2, with 7 bases lining up with TRBD1. Germline V gene sequence: CDR1 GTSNPN, CDR2 SVGIG (reference sequence). V dropped 5 bases and J dropped 3; count of bases not matched to a gene: 6. The CDR3 has 13 residues. In nucleotides, the CDR3 is TGTGCCTGGCACAGGGGCAGGGACTATGGCTACACCTTC. This encodes CAWHRGRDYGYTF.

The V gene is TRBV9, the J gene TRBJ2-3; D not certain. Germline values: CDR1 SGDLS, CDR2 YYNGEE. This CDR3 has 12 residues. V gave up 4 bases and J gave up 2 bases, with 5 bases separating them. The CDR3 loop is CASSIVTDTQYF. The CDR3, as DNA: TGTGCCAGCAGCATCGTCACAGATACGCAGTATTTT. Full variable domain (missing parts from reference TRBV9 and TRBJ2-3): DSGVTQTPKHLITATGQRVTLRCSPRSGDLSVYWYQQSLDQGLQFLIQYYNGEERAKGNILERFSAQQFPDLHSELNLSSLELGDSALYFCASSIVTDTQYFGPGTRLTVL.

As to this clone: This clone may be a read error of a much larger clone one base away. Additional DNA sequences in this sample encode the identical CDR3. The chain is built from TRBV6-5 and TRBJ2-3; D call uncertain. The CDR3 has 11 amino acids. Trimming took 3 bases from V and 4 from J, leaving 2 bases between them. Germline V lookup: CDR1 MNHEY, CDR2 SVGAGI. CDR3 in amino acids: CASSYSDTQYF. The CDR3 DNA sequence: TGTGCCAGCAGTTATTCAGATACGCAGTATTTT.

The chain recombines TRBV7-9 with TRBJ1-2, with 7 bases lining up with TRBD1. After removal of 2 bases from V and 4 bases from J, the junction contained 7 bases not matched to a gene. The germline V gene encodes CDR1 SEHNR and CDR2 FQNEAQ (reference sequence). The CDR3 has 15 residues. The DNA for the CDR3 is TGTGCCAGCAGCTTATTGCGGGACAGACTCTATGGCTACACCTTC. Protein: CASSLLRDRLYGYTF.

The chain links TRBV29-1 to TRBJ2-5, with D tentatively TRBD1 or TRBD2 (5 bases each). Germline CDR1 reads SQVTM; CDR2 reads ANQGSEA. This CDR3 comprises 15 residues. V was trimmed by 4 bases and J by 2 bases, leaving 17 bases between them. The CDR3 loop is CSVGIPGPTQETQYF. For the CDR3, the DNA is TGCAGCGTTGGGATACCGGGACCGACGCAAGAGACCCAGTACTTC.

The chain uses TRBV2 and TRBJ1-2, with 8 bases identical to TRBD1. V lost 5 bases, J lost 6 bases, and 8 bases stayed unmatched. Germline CDR1 is SNHLY and CDR2 is FYNNEI. The CDR3 runs 14 residues. CDR3: CASSRTGIGDGYTF. The CDR3 DNA sequence: TGTGCCAGCAGTAGGACAGGGATCGGGGATGGCTACACCTTC.

CDR3: CSVVPAGNSYEQYF. For the CDR3, the DNA is TGCAGCGTTGTTCCAGCGGGTAACTCCTACGAGCAGTACTTC. This sequence joins TRBV29-1 and TRBJ2-7; D perhaps matches TRBD2 (6 bases). The CDR3 has 14 amino acids. Trimming removed 4 bases from V and 0 bases from J, with 13 bases in between. Germline V CDR1 and CDR2: SQVTM, ANQGSEA.

The chain links TRBV14 to TRBJ2-6; 7 bases are shared with TRBD2. The germline V gene has CDR1 SGHDN and CDR2 FVKESK. This CDR3 spans 18 amino acids. The V gene end was trimmed by 3 bases and the J gene end by 0 bases; junction bases not matched to a gene: 8. The CDR3 here is CASSQAPGRDSGANVLTF. In DNA form, the CDR3 reads TGTGCCAGCAGCCAGGCTCCAGGGAGGGACTCTGGGGCCAACGTCCTGACTTTC.

The chain links TRBV30 to TRBJ2-7, with D perhaps TRBD1 (6 bases). CDR3 length: 12 residues. Germline V gene lookup returns CDR1 GTSNPN and CDR2 SVGIG (reference sequence). With 5 bases removed from V and 0 bases from J, the gap between germline ends came to 8 bases. The CDR3 nucleotides are TGTGCCTGGCAGGGGTTCTCCTACGAGCAGTACTTC. It yields the protein CAWQGFSYEQYF.

This chain links TRBV6-6 with TRBJ2-7; perhaps TRBD1 as D (5 bases). Germline V gene sequence: CDR1 MNHNY, CDR2 SVGAGI (reference sequence). Between the trimmed V and J ends, which lost 0 bases and 2 bases, there was a span of 8 bases. The CDR3 totals 14 residues. The CDR3 DNA reads TGTGCCAGCAGTTACTCTCCGGACACCTACGAGCAGTACTTC. This translates into CASSYSPDTYEQYF.

As concerns this clone: Other DNA sequences in the same sample also yield this CDR3. This chain uses TRBV2 with TRBJ2-5, with 10 nucleotides matching TRBD2. The CDR3 is 13 amino acids. The junction had 3 bases not matched to a gene; V was cut back by 6 bases and J by 5 bases. The germline gives CDR1 SNHLY, CDR2 FYNNEI. CDR3 protein: CASRLAGVETQYF. The CDR3 region has the DNA TGTGCCAGCAGGCTAGCGGGGGTGGAGACCCAGTACTTC. The whole variable domain, remainder taken from reference TRBV2 and TRBJ2-5, is EPEVTQTPSHQVTQMGQEVILRCVPISNHLYFYWYRQILGQKVEFLVSFYNNEISEKSEIFDDQFSVERPDGSNFTLKIRSTKLEDSAMYFCASRLAGVETQYFGPGTRLLVL.

The chain combines TRBV6-6 with TRBJ1-4; maybe TRBD1 (5 bases). The V gene lost 4 bases and the J gene lost 0 bases, with 12 bases spanning the gap. Germline CDR1 reads MNHNY; CDR2 reads SVGAGI (reference sequence). The CDR3 has 16 amino acids. CDR3 DNA: TGTGCCAGCAGTTCCGGGACCGGCCCAACTAATGAAAAACTGTTTTTT. As protein: CASSSGTGPTNEKLFF.

The chain uses TRBV6-6 and TRBJ2-3; D possibly uses TRBD1 or TRBD2 (6 bases each). V lost 7 bases to trimming and J lost 5 bases, with 19 bases between them. Germline V CDR1 and CDR2: MNHNY, SVGAGI (reference sequence). CDR3 length equals 15 residues. The CDR3 DNA reads TGTGCCAGCACTCGGGGGCAGGCACAGGGAGATACGCAGTATTTT. Its protein product is CASTRGQAQGDTQYF.

The chain combines TRBV5-1 with TRBJ1-2, with TRBD1 matching over 8 bases. This CDR3 is built from 14 residues. The ends lost 4 bases at V and 3 bases at J; junction bases unmatched: 5. The germline CDR1 and CDR2 sequences are SGHRS and YFSETQ. As DNA, the CDR3 is TGCGCCAGCAGCAACGGACAGGGCGACTATGGCTACACCTTC. It translates to CASSNGQGDYGYTF. Supplemented by reference TRBV5-1 and TRBJ1-2, the full variable domain reads KAGVTQTPRYLIKTRGQQVTLSCSPISGHRSVSWYQQTPGQGLQFLFEYFSETQRNKGNFPGRFSGRQFSNSRSEMNVSTLELGDSALYLCASSNGQGDYGYTFGSGTRLTVV.

J is TRBJ2-3 and V is TRBV10-1, with TRBD2 matching over 14 bases. The CDR3 runs to 14 residues. The germline CDR1 and CDR2 sequences are WNHNN and SYGVQD (reference sequence). Trimming took 5 bases from V and 11 from J; bases not matched to a gene: 6. The CDR3 sequence is CASSTGTSGSGQYF. The DNA for the CDR3 is TGCGCCAGCAGTACCGGGACTAGCGGGAGCGGGCAGTATTTT.

The J gene is TRBJ2-3, the V gene TRBV11-2; D not certain. The germline V gene encodes CDR1 SGHAT and CDR2 FQNNGV. V lost 5 bases to trimming and J lost 1 base, with 13 bases between them. This CDR3 contains 15 residues. The CDR3 spells CASSPRRIGTDTQYF. DNA for the CDR3: TGTGCCAGCAGCCCCCGGCGGATCGGCACAGATACGCAGTATTTT.